Listed below are T cell receptor beta chains from one sample, sequenced in a study of blood T cell repertoires in COVID-19. TCRdb keeps only in-frame clones here, not all; method: immunoSEQ multiplex PCR. The repertoire holds around 260,000 clones, with more than 80% as singletons. What was sequenced was PBMCs or T cells enriched from blood (not recorded which). The receptors stem from a woman in her twenties or thirties who had recovered from COVID-19. Each CDR3 is given with its conserved first and last residue. Fields, in order: clone size, J gene, V gene, D gene, CDR3 protein, CDR3 DNA. D genes are given only for firm matches. The size of a clone is reported for some rows only, either as once, few or many, or as a class for expanded clones.

NA,TRBJ2-7,TRBV28,TRBD2,CASSFIGISGIRYEQYF,TGTGCCAGCAGTTTTATAGGGATTAGCGGGATTCGTTACGAGCAGTACTTC
NA,TRBJ2-3,TRBV30,TRBD1,CAWSVRDRAPGTQYF,TGTGCCTGGAGTGTACGAGACAGGGCCCCAGGTACGCAGTATTTT
NA,TRBJ2-7,TRBV7-8,TRBD2,CASSLSSGSPYEQYF,TGTGCCAGCAGCTTATCTAGCGGTTCCCCCTACGAGCAGTACTTC
NA,TRBJ2-5,TRBV6-5,TRBD2,CASRASGGETQYF,TGTGCCAGCAGGGCTAGCGGAGGGGAGACCCAGTACTTC
NA,TRBJ2-3,TRBV5-6,NA,CASSLNQFTDTQYF,TGTGCCAGCAGCTTAAATCAATTCACAGATACGCAGTATTTT
NA,TRBJ1-2,TRBV30,NA,CAWPRLGYGYTF,TGTGCCTGGCCAAGACTCGGCTATGGCTACACCTTC
NA,TRBJ1-4,TRBV20-1,NA,CSASLGANEKLFF,TGCAGTGCTAGTCTGGGGGCGAATGAAAAACTGTTTTTT
NA,TRBJ2-5,TRBV11-2,NA,CASSSTGLTTQYF,TGTGCCAGCAGCTCCACAGGGTTGACGACCCAGTACTTC
NA,TRBJ1-4,TRBV28,TRBD1,CASSSGTGVATNEKLFF,TGTGCCAGCAGTTCCGGGACAGGAGTTGCAACTAATGAAAAACTGTTTTTT
NA,TRBJ1-5,TRBV19,NA,CASSILLGGGERDQPQHF,TGTGCCAGTAGTATACTTTTGGGTGGCGGGGAGCGGGATCAGCCCCAGCATTTT
NA,TRBJ1-2,TRBV19,NA,CATREWTAFNYGYTF,TGTGCCACGAGGGAATGGACAGCCTTTAACTATGGCTACACCTTC
NA,TRBJ2-7,TRBV7-6,TRBD1,CASSQTGGSYEQYF,TGTGCCAGCAGCCAAACAGGGGGCTCCTACGAGCAGTACTTC
few,TRBJ1-2,TRBV15,NA,CATSRDWRELAYGYTF,TGTGCCACCAGCAGAGATTGGAGGGAGTTGGCCTATGGCTACACCTTC
NA,TRBJ1-3,TRBV9,TRBD1,CASSVTSGQVSSGNTIYF,TGTGCCAGCAGCGTAACTTCTGGACAGGTTAGCTCTGGAAACACCATATATTTT
NA,TRBJ1-5,TRBV5-8,NA,CASRPRGSNQPQHF,TGTGCCAGCAGGCCTCGGGGGAGCAATCAGCCCCAGCATTTT
once,TRBJ2-1,TRBV28,TRBD2,CASSLVSSGSGEQFF,TGTGCCAGCAGTTTAGTTTCTAGCGGGAGTGGTGAGCAGTTCTTC
NA,TRBJ2-1,TRBV5-1,NA,CASSLAGNEQFF,TGCGCCAGCAGCTTAGCAGGAAATGAGCAGTTCTTC
NA,TRBJ2-7,TRBV9,TRBD2,CASSSRLATDEQYF,TGTGCCAGCAGCTCTCGACTAGCAACCGACGAGCAGTACTTC
NA,TRBJ2-7,TRBV27,TRBD1,CASSLFLGGGYEQYF,TGTGCCAGCAGTTTATTTCTAGGGGGCGGCTACGAGCAGTACTTC
NA,TRBJ1-5,TRBV7-2,NA,CASSLSYRVIQPQHF,TGTGCCAGCAGCTTAAGCTACAGGGTTATCCAGCCCCAGCATTTT
NA,TRBJ2-7,TRBV9,TRBD2,CASSPSSGSYYEQYF,TGTGCCAGCAGCCCGTCTAGCGGGAGCTACTACGAGCAGTACTTC
NA,TRBJ2-5,TRBV28,TRBD1,CASRGRGPETQYF,TGTGCCAGCAGGGGCAGGGGGCCAGAGACCCAGTACTTC
NA,TRBJ1-1,TRBV28,TRBD1,CASRGPDTEAFF,TGTGCCAGTAGGGGGCCGGACACTGAAGCTTTCTTT
NA,TRBJ1-4,TRBV7-2,TRBD1,CASGRTGVREKLFF,TGTGCCAGCGGACGGACAGGGGTCAGGGAAAAACTGTTTTTT
NA,TRBJ2-3,TRBV5-1,TRBD2,CASSSSSGTGYSTDTQYF,TGCGCCAGCAGCTCATCTAGCGGGACCGGTTATAGCACAGATACGCAGTATTTT
NA,TRBJ2-5,TRBV5-4,TRBD2,CATKGGLAGGGQETQYF,TGTGCCACAAAGGGGGGGCTAGCGGGAGGTGGACAAGAGACCCAGTACTTC
few,TRBJ2-7,TRBV2,TRBD1,CATTGQGQEEQYF,TGTGCCACTACGGGACAGGGGCAGGAAGAGCAGTACTTC
NA,TRBJ2-1,TRBV9,TRBD2,CASSVATGGRDEQFF,TGTGCCAGCAGCGTAGCTACCGGGGGGAGGGATGAGCAGTTCTTC
NA,TRBJ1-1,TRBV9,TRBD1,CASGQVGNTEAFF,TGTGCCAGTGGACAGGTCGGGAACACTGAAGCTTTCTTT
NA,TRBJ2-7,TRBV10-1,TRBD2,CASRGDSGRPGVNEQYF,TGCGCCAGCAGGGGTGATAGCGGGAGACCCGGCGTCAACGAGCAGTACTTC
NA,TRBJ2-7,TRBV30,NA,CAWSQSLYEQYF,TGTGCCTGGAGTCAGTCCCTCTACGAGCAGTACTTC
NA,TRBJ2-7,TRBV25-1,TRBD2,CASSDSGGWTYEQYF,TGTGCCAGCAGTGATAGCGGGGGATGGACCTACGAGCAGTACTTC
NA,TRBJ2-3,TRBV15,NA,CATSGDNTDTQYF,TGTGCCACCAGCGGCGACAACACAGATACGCAGTATTTT
once,TRBJ2-5,TRBV29-1,TRBD1,CSVEGQGAYQETQYF,TGCAGCGTTGAAGGACAGGGCGCGTACCAAGAGACCCAGTACTTC
NA,TRBJ1-4,TRBV28,TRBD1,CASSFPPGQPNEKLFF,TGTGCCAGCAGTTTTCCCCCGGGACAGCCTAATGAAAAACTGTTTTTT
NA,TRBJ2-7,TRBV7-9,TRBD2,CASSLRLAGTTNEQYF,TGTGCCAGCAGCTTGAGACTAGCGGGAACAACTAACGAGCAGTACTTC
NA,TRBJ1-2,TRBV5-4,TRBD1,CASSSGTGANYGYTF,TGTGCCAGCAGCTCCGGGACAGGGGCTAACTATGGCTACACCTTC
NA,TRBJ1-1,TRBV11-2,TRBD1,CASRGRDRGPAFF,TGTGCCAGCAGAGGCCGGGACAGGGGGCCAGCTTTCTTT
NA,TRBJ2-1,TRBV9,NA,CASSVILAPSSYNEQFF,TGTGCCAGCAGCGTAATCCTCGCACCGAGCTCCTACAATGAGCAGTTCTTC
NA,TRBJ2-7,TRBV12-3/TRBV12-4,NA,CASSWGTYEQYF,TGTGCCAGCAGTTGGGGGACTTACGAGCAGTACTTC
few,TRBJ2-7,TRBV19,NA,CASSGGNYEQYF,TGTGCCAGTAGTGGGGGGAACTACGAGCAGTACTTC
NA,TRBJ2-7,TRBV28,NA,CASRGQGYEQYF,TGTGCCAGCAGAGGTCAGGGCTACGAGCAGTACTTC
NA,TRBJ1-2,TRBV7-9,NA,CASSQGGFYGYTF,TGTGCCAGCAGCCAAGGCGGTTTCTATGGCTACACCTTC
NA,TRBJ2-1,TRBV7-9,TRBD2,CASSPGTSGRDEQFF,TGTGCCAGCAGCCCCGGGACTAGCGGGAGGGATGAGCAGTTCTTC
NA,TRBJ1-6,TRBV25-1,NA,CASSEGGANSPLHF,TGTGCCAGCAGTGAAGGGGGGGCTAATTCACCCCTCCACTTT
NA,TRBJ2-1,TRBV19,TRBD2,CASSWQRGNEQFF,TGTGCCAGTAGTTGGCAGCGGGGCAATGAGCAGTTCTTC
NA,TRBJ1-2,TRBV28,NA,CASTVVGPRGYTF,TGTGCCAGCACCGTAGTGGGGCCTCGGGGCTACACCTTC
NA,TRBJ1-5,TRBV7-9,NA,CASSLSQNQPQHF,TGTGCCAGCAGCTTATCTCAGAATCAGCCCCAGCATTTT
NA,TRBJ1-2,TRBV28,NA,CASSQTPGLDYTF,TGTGCCAGCAGTCAAACACCCGGGTTGGACTACACCTTC
NA,TRBJ2-7,TRBV19,NA,CASSTGVGARVFEQYF,TGTGCCAGTAGTACCGGAGTGGGAGCACGGGTATTCGAGCAGTACTTC
once,TRBJ1-2,TRBV3-1/TRBV3-2,TRBD1,CASSGRRTGAPNYGYTF,TGTGCCAGCAGCGGACGGCGGACAGGGGCCCCTAACTATGGCTACACCTTC